Presented here are 27 T cell receptor beta chains from one specimen sequenced in a study of cytomegalovirus exposure and HLA in healthy donors (TCRdb year 2017). Libraries were constructed by the immunoSEQ multiplex PCR assay. A mixture of 60 forward primers for TCR Vbeta segments and 13 reverse primers for TCR Jbeta segments was used in the multiplex PCR. TCRdb limited this immuneACCESS table to in-frame rearrangements with V and J called. A share of clones is missing; checked studies link under half to unresolved V genes, and the rest is unexplained. Counted in this sample were roughly 220,000 clones; approximately 80% of them appeared once. The top ten clonotypes cover 2.5% to 3.5% of the sample. Input material: PBMCs. These receptors were obtained from a man under 40 in good health and CMV-seronegative.

The chain joins TRBV27 to TRBJ2-5; TRBD2 agrees at 10 bases. This CDR3 spans 16 amino acids. With V trimmed by 5 bases and J by 5 bases, 11 bases remained unmatched. CDR1 is MNHEY and CDR2 is SMNVEV in the germline V gene (reference sequence). The CDR3 loop reads CASSPHRGLAAETQYF. The CDR3 coding sequence is TGTGCCAGCAGTCCCCACCGTGGACTAGCGGCGGAGACCCAGTACTTC.

CDR3 sequence: CASSFSGQGNYEQYF. Here the CDR3 DNA reads TGTGCCAGCAGCTTCTCGGGACAGGGGAACTACGAGCAGTACTTC. The chain employs TRBV5-6 and TRBJ2-7, with 10 positions matching TRBD1. The CDR3 totals 15 residues. V gave up 2 bases and J gave up 3 bases; unmatched junction bases: 5. CDR1 and CDR2 (germline): SGHDT, YYEEEE.

This chain links TRBV28 with TRBJ2-1; 12 nucleotides line up with TRBD2. The length of the CDR3 is 15 residues. Trimming removed 6 bases from V and 7 bases from J; junction bases left unmatched: 7. The germline CDR1 and CDR2 sequences are MDHEN and SYDVKM. CDR3 residues: CASSPLAGGPNEQFF. The CDR3 DNA is TGTGCCAGCAGCCCTCTAGCGGGGGGGCCAAATGAGCAGTTCTTC.

In this sample, this clone turned up once. The chain is built from TRBV11-2 and TRBJ2-3; D is perhaps TRBD1 (5 bases). V was cut by 5 bases and J by 2 bases, with 17 bases left in between. Germline CDR1 reads SGHAT; CDR2 reads FQNNGV. This CDR3 spans 16 amino acids. This CDR3 is CASSTDSSHFTDTQYF. The CDR3, as DNA: TGTGCCAGCAGCACAGACAGTTCTCATTTCACAGATACGCAGTATTTT.

V and J are TRBV7-4 and TRBJ2-2, with D perhaps matching TRBD1 (6 bases). Looked up from germline, CDR1 is SGHVT and CDR2 is SQSDAQ. Trimming removed 6 bases from V and 1 base from J, with 15 bases in between. The CDR3 runs to 16 residues. The CDR3 sequence is CASRFRDMRNTGELFF. The CDR3 bases are TGTGCCAGCAGATTCCGGGACATGAGGAACACCGGGGAGCTGTTTTTT.

V and J are TRBV5-8 and TRBJ1-5; 8 nucleotides align to TRBD1. The germline V gene encodes CDR1 SGHTS and CDR2 YDEGEE. The ends lost 7 bases at V and 1 base at J; junction bases unmatched: 10. This CDR3 is built from 16 residues. CDR3 bases: TGTGCCAGCTTTGACAGGGGACCGCTAAGCAATCAGCCCCAGCATTTT. Amino acids: CASFDRGPLSNQPQHF.

The DNA for the CDR3 is TGTGCCAGCAGTACCCGACAGGGGAATAATGAAAAACTGTTTTTT. Residues: CASSTRQGNNEKLFF. The rearrangement links TRBV28 to TRBJ1-4, with 8 bases that match TRBD1. Trimming removed 5 bases from V and 4 bases from J; junction bases left unmatched: 6. The CDR3 is made up of 15 amino acids. The germline V gene has CDR1 MDHEN and CDR2 SYDVKM.

V is TRBV5-1 and J is TRBJ2-7; TRBD2 aligns across 10 bases. CDR1 is SGHRS and CDR2 is YFSETQ in the germline V gene. The trim removed 3 bases at V and 2 bases at J, leaving 5 bases unmatched. The CDR3 loop spans 15 amino acids. The CDR3 coding sequence is TGCGCCAGCAGCTCAGGACTAGCGGCCACCTACGAGCAGTACTTC. It encodes CASSSGLAATYEQYF.

The chain employs TRBV2 and TRBJ2-4; perhaps TRBD1 as D (6 bases). The CDR3 length is 13 residues. Trimming removed 5 bases at V and 6 bases at J, with 11 bases between. From germline, CDR1 is SNHLY and CDR2 FYNNEI. This CDR3 reads CASSMTGRNIQYF. The CDR3, as DNA: TGTGCCAGCAGTATGACAGGTCGAAACATTCAGTACTTC. Drawing the rest from reference TRBV2 and TRBJ2-4, the complete variable domain is EPEVTQTPSHQVTQMGQEVILRCVPISNHLYFYWYRQILGQKVEFLVSFYNNEISEKSEIFDDQFSVERPDGSNFTLKIRSTKLEDSAMYFCASSMTGRNIQYFGAGTRLSVL.

The genes are TRBV19 and TRBJ1-1, with D possibly being TRBD1 (5 bases). Germline V gene data show CDR1 as LNHDA and CDR2 as SQIVND (reference sequence). CDR3 length equals 12 residues. The V end was cut by 5 bases, the J end by 7 bases, with 11 bases between. The CDR3 DNA is TGTGCCAGTAGTTCCCGACAGATTGAAGCTTTCTTT. Its translation: CASSSRQIEAFF. Using reference TRBV19 and TRBJ1-1 for the parts outside the CDR3, the full variable domain is DGGITQSPKYLFRKEGQNVTLSCEQNLNHDAMYWYRQDPGQGLRLIYYSQIVNDFQKGDIAEGYSVSREKKESFPLTVTSAQKNPTAFYLCASSSRQIEAFFGQGTRLTVV.

CDR3 protein: CASSEGGQRTTYGYTF. CDR3 coding DNA: TGTGCCAGCAGTGAAGGGGGACAAAGGACCACCTATGGCTACACCTTC. This chain links TRBV28 with TRBJ1-2, with D perhaps matching TRBD1 (6 bases). Germline lookup yields CDR1 MDHEN and CDR2 SYDVKM. The V end lost 5 bases, the J end lost 4 bases, and 20 bases lay between the germline ends. This CDR3 is 16 amino acids long.

The CDR3 reads CSGSQGNTIYF. CDR3 coding DNA: TGCAGCGGTTCACAGGGGAACACCATATATTTT. The V gene is TRBV29-1, the J gene TRBJ1-3; the match to TRBD1 covers 7 bases. The CDR3 contains 11 residues. V shed 7 bases and J 7 bases; nucleotides not matched to a gene: 4. CDR1 SQVTM and CDR2 ANQGSEA come from the germline V gene.

The V and J genes are TRBV19 and TRBJ1-1, with D unclear. The length of the CDR3 is 15 residues. The germline V gene has CDR1 LNHDA and CDR2 SQIVND (reference sequence). The ends were cut back, 2 bases at V and 2 bases at J, with 12 bases in the middle. Here the CDR3 reads CASSISRWPNTEAFF. The CDR3 region has the DNA TGTGCCAGTAGTATATCCCGTTGGCCAAACACTGAAGCTTTCTTT.

This clone qualifies as medium-sized (0.01 to 0.1%). The sample has other DNA sequences that encode this CDR3 too. J is TRBJ2-3 and V is TRBV6-5; 8 bases are a match to TRBD1. This CDR3 contains 15 residues. Trimming cost V 0 bases and J 2 bases; bases outside gene matches: 1. Germline CDR1 reads MNHEY; CDR2 reads SVGAGI. CDR3 in amino acids: CASSYSGQVTDTQYF. The CDR3 DNA reads as TGTGCCAGCAGTTACTCGGGACAGGTCACAGATACGCAGTATTTT.

V usage is TRBV4-2 and J usage is TRBJ2-3; the match to TRBD1 covers 8 bases. Germline CDR1 and CDR2: LGHNA and YNFKEQ. The CDR3 sequence is 17 residues long. With 4 bases clipped from V and 2 bases from J, the junction kept 11 bases outside the gene matches. The chain's CDR3 is CASSPSAGRGLTDTQYF. Written as DNA, the CDR3 is TGTGCCAGCAGCCCCTCCGCTGGCAGGGGGCTCACAGATACGCAGTATTTT.

J is TRBJ2-5 and V is TRBV29-1; D may be TRBD2 (7 bases). Germline CDR1 and CDR2: SQVTM and ANQGSEA. This CDR3 is built from 17 residues. Deletions cut 3 bases from V and 4 bases from J, with 24 bases between. The CDR3 nucleotides read TGCAGCGTTGATTTGTGGGGGGGCGGGGATGTGAGAGAGACCCAGTACTTC. It specifies CSVDLWGGGDVRETQYF.

The genes are TRBV5-4 and TRBJ1-6; tentative D call: TRBD1 (5 bases). Per the germline V gene, CDR1 is SGHNT and CDR2 is YYREEE (reference sequence). The V and J ends lost 4 bases and 6 bases respectively, with 11 bases between them. The CDR3 spans 14 residues. DNA for the CDR3: TGTGCCAGCAGCCCTGGACAAATTAATTCACCCCTCCACTTT. This sequence encodes CASSPGQINSPLHF.

This clone was detected once. Other nucleotide sequences in the sample specify the same CDR3. V gene TRBV28 combines with J gene TRBJ2-2, with 7 bases lining up with TRBD2. The CDR3 covers 13 residues. CDR1 MDHEN and CDR2 SYDVKM come from the germline V gene. The junction had 3 bases not matched to a gene; V was cut back by 10 bases and J by 1 base. The CDR3 DNA follows: TGTGCCACCACGGGGGGGAACACCGGGGAGCTGTTTTTT. Translation: CATTGGNTGELFF.

This sequence joins TRBV5-1 and TRBJ2-3; 7 positions match TRBD2. This CDR3 has 16 amino acids. V gave up 3 bases and J gave up 2 bases; unmatched junction bases: 9. Germline V gene data show CDR1 as SGHRS and CDR2 as YFSETQ. Written as DNA, the CDR3 is TGCGCCAGCAGCTCTTCTGTCGGGGGGACCACAGATACGCAGTATTTT. Its protein is CASSSSVGGTTDTQYF.

V and J are TRBV6-6 and TRBJ1-1; TRBD1 might be the D (6 bases). CDR3 length equals 15 residues. Trimming cost V 5 bases and J 0 bases, with 13 bases left between them. Germline V CDR1 and CDR2: MNHNY, SVGAGI (reference sequence). The CDR3: CASSTTGQMNTEAFF. The CDR3 coding sequence is TGTGCCAGCAGTACTACCGGACAGATGAACACTGAAGCTTTCTTT.

The chain couples TRBV7-6 to TRBJ2-1, with 9 bases fitting TRBD1. This CDR3 has 16 residues. Germline loops: CDR1 SGHVS, CDR2 FNYEAQ. V lost 6 bases and J lost 5; bases outside the gene matches: 11. DNA of the CDR3: TGTGCCAGCAGTCAGGGACAGGGCCTCAGCGACAATGAGCAGTTCTTC. Amino acid sequence: CASSQGQGLSDNEQFF.

The rearrangement uses TRBV7-8 and TRBJ2-7; maybe TRBD1 (5 bases). CDR3 length equals 15 residues. Trimming shortened V by 5 bases and J by 4 bases, and 18 bases separated the two germline ends. Germline V gene sequence: CDR1 SGHVS, CDR2 FQNEAQ. The CDR3 protein is CASSQGAGPVYEQYF. CDR3 bases: TGTGCCAGCAGCCAAGGGGCAGGGCCCGTTTACGAGCAGTACTTC.

The V call is TRBV7-9, the J call TRBJ2-4, with D unresolved. The length of the CDR3 is 13 residues. The V gene lost 1 base and the J gene lost 9 bases, with 10 bases spanning the gap. The V gene's germline CDR1 is SEHNR and CDR2 FQNEAQ (reference sequence). The CDR3 sequence is CASSLGLEVIQYF. The CDR3 DNA reads TGTGCCAGCAGCTTAGGTCTAGAGGTCATTCAGTACTTC.

Comment on this clone: Its ends do not fully match the called genes, so a read error is possible. This chain links TRBV5-1 with TRBJ2-6, with 9 bases that match TRBD1. This CDR3 has 17 residues. Germline V gene data show CDR1 as SGHRS and CDR2 as YFSETQ. Here the CDR3 reads CASSEGTGISGASVLTF. CDR3 bases: TGCGCCAGCAGCGAGGGGACAGGGATCTCTGGGGCCAGCGTCCTGACTTTC.

This chain connects TRBV9 to TRBJ2-2; D uncertain. The CDR3 is 13 amino acids. Germline CDR1 SGDLS, CDR2 YYNGEE. The ends were cut back, 6 bases at V and 3 bases at J, with 9 bases in the middle. The CDR3 DNA reads as TGTGCCAGCACTGCCCGGGACACCGGGGAGCTGTTTTTT. This translates into CASTARDTGELFF.

This sequence joins TRBV4-3 and TRBJ2-7; TRBD1 matches at 9 bases. The germline V gene has CDR1 LGHNA and CDR2 YSLEER. The CDR3 is 16 amino acids. V lost 2 bases to trimming and J lost 4 bases; unmatched junction nucleotides: 9. The CDR3 DNA reads TGCGCCAGCAGCCAATACCGGGACAGGGTGCGGTACGAGCAGTACTTC. Amino acids: CASSQYRDRVRYEQYF.

This CDR3 is CASSLGGQREQETQYF. CDR3 DNA sequence: TGTGCCAGCAGTTTAGGCGGGCAGAGAGAACAAGAGACCCAGTACTTC. The chain has TRBV28 and TRBJ2-5; tentatively, D is TRBD2 (5 bases). This CDR3 comprises 16 residues. The V gene lost 2 bases and the J gene lost 2 bases, with 15 bases spanning the gap. Germline V gene data show CDR1 as MDHEN and CDR2 as SYDVKM.